Detailed here is one T cell receptor beta chain. Its antigen is still unknown. The record has no base qualities; no much larger clone is one base away. The sample belongs to a study of cytomegalovirus exposure and HLA in healthy donors listed by TCRdb under 2017. A note on the overall study: An earlier analysis of about 560 of the donors reported 250 to 300 Gb of sequence data and 90 million to 120 million unique TCR beta sequences obtained from about 179 million T cells. An early release covering 550 to 700 HLA-typed donors comprised approximately 300 gigabases of sequencing data and around 80 million unique TCR sequences. The genetic ancestry cluster associated with self-reported Caucasian donors included 81% of the roughly 410 genotyped donors. The study aimed to test whether cataloging public T cell receptors could reveal signatures of past pathogen exposure. Using immunosequencing, the study profiled T cell repertoires from 640 or so subjects and related those repertoires to cytomegalovirus serostatus. Along with the approximately 650-subject first cohort, a separate validation cohort of over a hundred different subjects was used. To predict cytomegalovirus infection status, the study combined high-throughput TCR immunosequencing, statistical association of individual TCRs with disease status, and machine learning. To study patterns of TCR occurrence, a later analysis re-analyzed previously published TCR beta repertoires from around 670 donors and added high-resolution HLA genotyping. Rather than drawing on any new phenotypic data, the later analysis identified candidate immune exposures from TCR beta sequences and the way those sequences occurred across donors. An earlier analysis of 587 of the donors used high-throughput TCR beta sequencing to judge whether each TCR beta V gene segment behaved as functional or pseudogenic. Donor age, sex, ethnicity and CMV serostatus were collected together with the repertoire data. In a later genetic analysis, genome-wide SNP genotypes for about three fifths of the roughly 670 donors were used, and that subset was treated as a discovery cohort. Every repertoire in the discovery cohort had been generated on one and the same sequencing platform. HLA typing included class I and class II loci at four-digit resolution. The number of typed donors differed by locus: about 629-630 for A, B, C, DRB1 and DQB1; 500 to 550 for DQA1; 606 for DPA1; and around 470 for DPB1. About 5 DR-DQ haplotypes were handled as single units for association and clustering, since linkage in the cohort was strong. On average, roughly 240,000 unique TCR beta nucleotide sequences were sequenced per donor among about 400 genotyped donors of the cohort, with roughly 18% of those sequences being non-productive. Broad study findings and their caveats: Only TCR beta chains were sequenced in this cohort, and the absence of alpha or paired-chain data limited detectable features. In vitro tests confirmed that a few of the cytomegalovirus-associated TCR beta chains recognize cytomegalovirus antigens. A later analysis found that HLA-associated TCR beta chains were more clonally expanded and had lower generation probabilities than equally common non-associated chains. Linkage disequilibrium might explain the correlated functional status among segregating V segments, but an unknown experimental factor could not be excluded. A later genetic analysis associated a missense DCLRE1C variant with V-gene and J-gene trimming of TCR beta chains, and an independent cohort replicated the association. Presence/absence analyses assumed roughly uniform sequencing depth across donors, an assumption that may not hold. HLA typing was unavailable for some donors at each locus, so association tests used only the typed subset. The sequencing pipeline was judged likely to have produced a cluster of highly shared sequence variants as a technical artifact. In an earlier analysis of 450 to 750 of the donors, most TCR beta V segments appeared in productive rearrangements about 87% or about 30% of the time, broadly matching IMGT annotations. Some IMGT-functional V segments, including TRBV6-2 and TRBV6-3, could not be distinguished by the 87-base-pair reads and were therefore excluded. A later analysis found that TCR association rates varied across HLA loci, with DRB1 alleles showing the most associated TCRs and HLA-C alleles the fewest. At a false discovery rate of 0.05, a later analysis linked 16,000 or so TCR beta sequences to specific HLA alleles. Because counts were too low, about 17 rarely observed V segments, including chromosome 9 orphons, were excluded from the earlier analysis of 587 of the donors. When HLA alleles, especially DR and DQ, strongly co-occurred, TCR associations were difficult to assign to individual alleles. While some public TCRs were present in many individuals, most TCR sequences turned up only very rarely across donors. In a later analysis, most CMV-associated TCR beta chains were found to appear HLA-restricted, with HLA associations seemingly driven largely by CMV exposure. It was suggested by the authors that the approach could potentially be generalized to other disease states and immunological phenotypes. In a later genetic analysis, fewer N-insertions in productive TCRs were reported among donors in an Asian-associated ancestry cluster than the approximately 710-donor mean. In both the original and validation cohorts, the classifier was reported to diagnose cytomegalovirus status with high specificity and sensitivity. The study listed approximately 150 TCR beta chains as associated with cytomegalovirus. A further reported finding was that TCR beta sequences accurately predicted the HLA-A and HLA-B alleles for most subjects in the first cohort. The only immune exposure information available for the cohort was CMV serostatus. Several of the top co-occurrence clusters appeared to be linked to parvovirus B19, influenza, CMV and Epstein-Barr virus, according to a later analysis.

V loses 1 base of germline sequence and J loses 7 bases, and the interval between the two ends is 17 bases. From the cysteine up to the phenylalanine, the CDR3 has a length of 16 residues. Left in the record is the CDR3 DNA by itself, 48 bases read in frame from the first base. The germline V gene (reference sequence) sets CDR1 to LNHNV and CDR2 to YYDKDF. The cohort consisted of some 730 healthy bone marrow donors. At the time of sampling, all cohort members were nominally healthy, though unrecorded immune exposures were likely present. The donor was CMV seropositive and was included in the group of 289 seropositive cohort members. Every donor gave a peripheral blood sample, and the peripheral blood mononuclear cells from that sample were used for TCR beta sequencing. The Qiagen DNeasy Blood Extraction Kit was used to extract genomic DNA from the blood cell samples. Libraries came from the immunoSEQ multiplex PCR assay. The multiplex PCR relied on a mix of 60 forward primers for TCR Vbeta segments and 13 reverse primers for TCR Jbeta segments. A multiplex PCR assay on genomic DNA amplified the CDR3 region of rearranged TCR beta genes. On the Illumina HiSeq System, the amplified TCR beta libraries were sequenced as 87-base-pair reads. As for how the authors treated the data: A later analysis tallied around 80 million unique TCR beta chains across the 666 repertoires, and around 9.9 million of those chains were shared by two or more donors. Raw reads were error-corrected and collapsed into unique sequences with a nearest-neighbor algorithm that merged closely related sequences to remove PCR and sequencing errors. V, D and J gene segments were assigned by aligning CDR3 sequences to IMGT reference sequences. For a sequence to be retained, at least a six-nucleotide match to both a V gene segment and a J gene segment was required. A rearrangement counted as productive if the CDR3 had no stop codons and remained in frame with V and J, and every other rearrangement counted as non-productive. Following IMGT convention, CDR3 was defined as the stretch from the second conserved V-encoded cysteine up to the conserved J-encoded phenylalanine. Sequences without an unambiguous match to a single V gene segment were excluded from the earlier analysis of 500 to 700 of the donors. In an earlier analysis of approximately 560 of the donors, a V segment was called functional when productive rearrangements were above 56.7%, and segregating when the standard deviation between donors exceeded 5%. A statistical classification framework was developed to diagnose cytomegalovirus status using the catalog of TCR beta chain sequences. A later analysis assigned V and J genes by comparing TCR nucleotide sequences with IMGT/GENE-DB human TR gene sequences. Using the TCRdist pipeline, a later analysis assigned CDR3 sequences along with most-parsimonious VDJ recombination scenarios. In a later analysis, every TCR beta chain was defined by the combination of its CDR3 amino acid sequence and its V-gene family, and reads without a unique V-gene family were dropped. In a later analysis, approximately 640 highly shared, low-generation-probability nucleotide sequences were removed to address suspected cross-contamination and a sequencing artifact. In a later analysis, a clonal expansion index was calculated for each public chain from normalized within-repertoire ranks of inferred template counts. Generation probabilities in a later analysis came from a VDJ recombination model fitted to out-of-frame rearrangements, and those results were checked against IGoR. Hypergeometric tests were used in a later analysis to score TCR-TCR, TCR-HLA and TCR-CMV co-occurrence, with a repertoire-size bias correction applied to the TCR pairs. To estimate false discovery rates, a later analysis permuted the HLA or CMV assignments 20 times. In a later analysis, co-occurring TCRs were grouped with DBSCAN, and TCRdist sequence similarity was added when clustering was performed within HLA-allele-positive subsets. Repertoires with fewer than 30,000 or more than 120,000 public chains were left out of co-occurrence clustering, as were a few repertoires with anomalous nucleotide sharing. The table comes from immuneACCESS by way of TCRdb, which keeps in-frame sequences with V and J called. Part of the clones is missing from these tables; in studies checked, under half for an unresolved V gene and the rest for unknown reasons. Clone size and V and J calls were adopted from that table, with D and trimming inferred from the DNA. For this sample the table gives tens of thousands of clones, of which roughly 80% were detected only once. About 1.2% of the sample goes to the ten largest clones.

The receptor was derived from a girl aged 2 to 10 in good health and CMV-seropositive. The sample taken for sequencing was PBMCs. The rearranged segments are TRBV15 and TRBJ2-1; 8 matching bases give a weak D call of TRBD1. The CDR3 has the sequence CATSRGLTGGVNEQFF. The nucleotides are TGTGCCACCAGCAGAGGACTTACAGGGGGGGTGAATGAGCAGTTCTTC.